The 2 T cell receptor beta chains below all came from one sample that was sequenced in a study of blood T cells in healthy people across ages. Primed by a sample-barcoded 5' primer and a J-beta primer mix, a second PCR proceeded for about 6 to 12 cycles. Using its own MiXCR run on the 5' RACE reads, TCRdb lists one record per CDR3 protein. The sample carries 1.2 million to 1.5 million distinct CDR3 sequences, 45% to 70% recorded once. The specimen was blood. The receptors here all came from a man between 18 and 29 years old in good health.

The rearrangement uses TRBV10-3 and TRBJ2-7, with no clear D. The CDR3 has 14 residues. V lost 6 bases and J lost 3, with 15 bases in between. Looked up from germline, CDR1 is ENHRY and CDR2 is SYGVKD. CDR3 in DNA: TGTGCCATCAGCGAAACCGAAAAGAACTACGAGCAGTACTTC. Protein sequence: CAISETEKNYEQYF.

This clonotype showed up just a few times. CDR3 bases: TGCAGCGTCTTACTAGCGGGGGGCTTCAATGAGCAGTTCTTC. Translating it yields CSVLLAGGFNEQFF. The genes are TRBV29-1 and TRBJ2-1; 12 bases match TRBD2. The CDR3 consists of 14 residues. Unmatched junction bases numbered 6, after V lost 6 bases and J lost 6 bases. Germline lookup yields CDR1 SQVTM and CDR2 ANQGSEA.